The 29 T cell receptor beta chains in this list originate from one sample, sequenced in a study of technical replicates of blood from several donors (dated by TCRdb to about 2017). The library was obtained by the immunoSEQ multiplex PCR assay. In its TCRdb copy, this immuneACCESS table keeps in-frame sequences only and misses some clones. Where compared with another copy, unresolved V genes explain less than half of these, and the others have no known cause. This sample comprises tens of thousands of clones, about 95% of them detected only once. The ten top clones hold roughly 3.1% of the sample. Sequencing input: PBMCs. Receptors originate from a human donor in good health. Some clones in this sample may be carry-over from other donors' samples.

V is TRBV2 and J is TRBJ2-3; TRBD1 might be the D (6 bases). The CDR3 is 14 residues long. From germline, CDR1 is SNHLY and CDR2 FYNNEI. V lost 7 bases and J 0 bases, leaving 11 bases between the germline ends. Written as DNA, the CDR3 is TGTGCCAGCACACAGGGTGGGAGCACAGATACGCAGTATTTT. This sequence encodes CASTQGGSTDTQYF.

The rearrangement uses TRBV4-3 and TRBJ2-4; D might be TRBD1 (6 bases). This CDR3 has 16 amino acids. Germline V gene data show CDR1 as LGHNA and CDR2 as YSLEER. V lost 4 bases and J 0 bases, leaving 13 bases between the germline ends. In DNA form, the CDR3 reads TGCGCCAGCAGCCGGGACATACACCTAGCCAAAAACATTCAGTACTTC. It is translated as CASSRDIHLAKNIQYF.

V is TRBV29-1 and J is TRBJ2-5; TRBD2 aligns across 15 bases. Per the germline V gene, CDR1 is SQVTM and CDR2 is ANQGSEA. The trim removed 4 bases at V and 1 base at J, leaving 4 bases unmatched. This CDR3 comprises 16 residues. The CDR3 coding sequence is TGCAGCGTTGCTAGGACTAGCGGGAGGGCCCAAGAGACCCAGTACTTC. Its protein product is CSVARTSGRAQETQYF.

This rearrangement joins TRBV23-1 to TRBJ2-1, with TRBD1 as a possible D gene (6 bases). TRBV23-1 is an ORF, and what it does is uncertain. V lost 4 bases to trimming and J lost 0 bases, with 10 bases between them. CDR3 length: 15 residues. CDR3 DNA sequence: TGCGCCAGCAGTCCCGGCAGGGGCTCCTACAATGAGCAGTTCTTC. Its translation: CASSPGRGSYNEQFF.

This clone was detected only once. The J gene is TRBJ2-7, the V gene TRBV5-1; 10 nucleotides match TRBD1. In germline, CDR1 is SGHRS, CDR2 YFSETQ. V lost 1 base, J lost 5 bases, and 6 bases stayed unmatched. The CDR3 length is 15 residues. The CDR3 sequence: CASSLYGTGVDEQYF. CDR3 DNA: TGCGCCAGCAGCTTGTACGGGACAGGGGTGGACGAGCAGTACTTC. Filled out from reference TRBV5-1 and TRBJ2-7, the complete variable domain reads KAGVTQTPRYLIKTRGQQVTLSCSPISGHRSVSWYQQTPGQGLQFLFEYFSETQRNKGNFPGRFSGRQFSNSRSEMNVSTLELGDSALYLCASSLYGTGVDEQYFGPGTRLTVT.

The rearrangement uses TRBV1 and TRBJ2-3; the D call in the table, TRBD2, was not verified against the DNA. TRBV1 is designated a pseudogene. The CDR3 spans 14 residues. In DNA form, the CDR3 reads TGCACCAGCAGCCAAGATCACGCCCGGGATACGCAGTATTTT. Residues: CTSSQDHARDTQYF.

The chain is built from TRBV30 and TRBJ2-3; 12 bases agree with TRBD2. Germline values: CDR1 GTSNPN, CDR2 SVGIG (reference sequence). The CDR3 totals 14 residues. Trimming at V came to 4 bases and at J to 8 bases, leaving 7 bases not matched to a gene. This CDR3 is CAWTLAGGLSTQYF. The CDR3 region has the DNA TGTGCCTGGACCCTAGCGGGAGGGTTAAGTACGCAGTATTTT.

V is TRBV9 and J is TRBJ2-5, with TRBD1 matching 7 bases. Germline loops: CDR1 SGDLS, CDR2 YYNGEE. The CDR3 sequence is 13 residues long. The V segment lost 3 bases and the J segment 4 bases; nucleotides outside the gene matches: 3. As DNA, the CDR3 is TGTGCCAGCAGCGGTACAGGGGCAGAGACCCAGTACTTC. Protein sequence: CASSGTGAETQYF.

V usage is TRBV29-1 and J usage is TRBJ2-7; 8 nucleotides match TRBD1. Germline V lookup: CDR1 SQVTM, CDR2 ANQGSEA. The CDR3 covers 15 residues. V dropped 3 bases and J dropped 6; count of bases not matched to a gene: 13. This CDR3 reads CSVDNSGQGIGEQYF. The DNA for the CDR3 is TGCAGCGTTGATAATTCCGGACAGGGTATCGGCGAGCAGTACTTC.

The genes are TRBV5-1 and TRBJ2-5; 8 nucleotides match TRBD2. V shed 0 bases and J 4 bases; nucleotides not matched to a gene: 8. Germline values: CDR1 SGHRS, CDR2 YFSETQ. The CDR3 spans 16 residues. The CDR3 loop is CASSLGSGGAGETQYF. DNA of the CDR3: TGCGCCAGCAGCTTGGGGTCCGGGGGGGCCGGAGAGACCCAGTACTTC.

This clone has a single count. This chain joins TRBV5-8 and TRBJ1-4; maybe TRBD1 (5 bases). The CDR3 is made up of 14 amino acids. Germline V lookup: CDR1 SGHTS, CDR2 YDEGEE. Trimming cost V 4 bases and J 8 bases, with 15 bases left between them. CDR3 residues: CASSAAGTLEKLFF. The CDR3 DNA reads TGTGCCAGCAGCGCCGCCGGGACTCTGGAAAAACTGTTTTTT. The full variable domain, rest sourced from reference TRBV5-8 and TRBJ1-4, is EAGVTQSPTHLIKTRGQQATLRCSPISGHTSVYWYQQALGLGLQFLLWYDEGEERNRGNFPPRFSGRQFPNYSSELNVNALELEDSALYLCASSAAGTLEKLFFGSGTQLSVL.

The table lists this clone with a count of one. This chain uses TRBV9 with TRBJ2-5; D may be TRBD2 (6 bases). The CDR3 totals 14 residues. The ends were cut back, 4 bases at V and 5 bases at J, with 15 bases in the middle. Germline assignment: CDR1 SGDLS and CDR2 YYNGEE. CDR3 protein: CASSQEGSSETQYF. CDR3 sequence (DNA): TGTGCCAGCAGCCAGGAGGGGTCCTCGGAGACCCAGTACTTC.

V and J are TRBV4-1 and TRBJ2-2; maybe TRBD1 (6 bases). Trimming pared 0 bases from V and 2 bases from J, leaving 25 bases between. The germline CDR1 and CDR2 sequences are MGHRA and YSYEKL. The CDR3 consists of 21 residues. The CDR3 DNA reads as TGCGCCAGCAGCCAAGATTCGGTCCCCACCAGCCCGACAGGAAACACCGGGGAGCTGTTTTTT. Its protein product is CASSQDSVPTSPTGNTGELFF.

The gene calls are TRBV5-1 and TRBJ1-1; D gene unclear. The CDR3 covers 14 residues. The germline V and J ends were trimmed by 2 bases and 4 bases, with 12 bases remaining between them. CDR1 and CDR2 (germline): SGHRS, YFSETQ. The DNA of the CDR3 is TGCGCCAGCAGCTTAACGACGGGTAGCACTGAAGCTTTCTTT. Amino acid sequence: CASSLTTGSTEAFF.

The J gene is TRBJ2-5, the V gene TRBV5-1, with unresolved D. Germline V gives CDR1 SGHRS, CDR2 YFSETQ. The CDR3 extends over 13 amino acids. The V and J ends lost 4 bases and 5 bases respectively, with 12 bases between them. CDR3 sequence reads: CASSNPPQETQYF. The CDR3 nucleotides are TGCGCCAGCAGCAACCCCCCCCAGGAGACCCAGTACTTC. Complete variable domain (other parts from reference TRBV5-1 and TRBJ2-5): KAGVTQTPRYLIKTRGQQVTLSCSPISGHRSVSWYQQTPGQGLQFLFEYFSETQRNKGNFPGRFSGRQFSNSRSEMNVSTLELGDSALYLCASSNPPQETQYFGPGTRLLVL.

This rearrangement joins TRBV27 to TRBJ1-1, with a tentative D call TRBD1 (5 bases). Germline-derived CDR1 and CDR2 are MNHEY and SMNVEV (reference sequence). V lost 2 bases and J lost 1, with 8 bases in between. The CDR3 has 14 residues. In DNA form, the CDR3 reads TGTGCCAGCAGTTTACACGGGGGGAACACTGAAGCTTTCTTT. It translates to CASSLHGGNTEAFF.

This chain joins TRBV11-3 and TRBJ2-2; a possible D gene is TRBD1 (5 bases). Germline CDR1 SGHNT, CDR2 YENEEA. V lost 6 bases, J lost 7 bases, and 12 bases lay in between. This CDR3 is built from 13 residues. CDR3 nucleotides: TGTGCCAGCAGAGACAGCGAACGCGGGGAGCTGTTTTTT. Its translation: CASRDSERGELFF.

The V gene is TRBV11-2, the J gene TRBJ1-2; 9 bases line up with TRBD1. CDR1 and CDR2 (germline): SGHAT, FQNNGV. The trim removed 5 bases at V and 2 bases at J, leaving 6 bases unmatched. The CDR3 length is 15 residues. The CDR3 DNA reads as TGTGCCAGCAGCCCCACAGGGGGCGGGAACTATGGCTACACCTTC. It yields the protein CASSPTGGGNYGYTF.

In DNA, the CDR3 is TGTGCCAGCAGCCGCCGGACAGGGCTTAACGCTGAAGCTTTCTTT. Its translation is CASSRRTGLNAEAFF. The V call is TRBV5-6, the J call TRBJ1-1; 8 nucleotides line up with TRBD1. The V segment lost 4 bases and the J segment 6 bases; nucleotides outside the gene matches: 11. The length of the CDR3 is 15 residues. Germline lookup yields CDR1 SGHDT and CDR2 YYEEEE.

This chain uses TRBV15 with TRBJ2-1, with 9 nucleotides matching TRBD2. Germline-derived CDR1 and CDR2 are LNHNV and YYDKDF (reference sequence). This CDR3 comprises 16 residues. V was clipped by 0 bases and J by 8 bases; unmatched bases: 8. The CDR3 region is CATSRDFSGGFDEQFF. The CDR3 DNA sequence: TGTGCCACCAGCAGAGATTTCAGCGGGGGGTTCGATGAGCAGTTCTTC.

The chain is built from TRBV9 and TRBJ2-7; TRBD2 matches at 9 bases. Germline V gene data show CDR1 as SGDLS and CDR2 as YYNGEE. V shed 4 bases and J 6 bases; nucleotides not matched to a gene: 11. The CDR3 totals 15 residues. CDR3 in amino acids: CASSLQGSGRGEQYF. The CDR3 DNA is TGTGCCAGCAGCCTCCAGGGTAGCGGGAGAGGCGAGCAGTACTTC. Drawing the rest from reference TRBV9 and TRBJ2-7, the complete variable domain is DSGVTQTPKHLITATGQRVTLRCSPRSGDLSVYWYQQSLDQGLQFLIQYYNGEERAKGNILERFSAQQFPDLHSELNLSSLELGDSALYFCASSLQGSGRGEQYFGPGTRLTVT.

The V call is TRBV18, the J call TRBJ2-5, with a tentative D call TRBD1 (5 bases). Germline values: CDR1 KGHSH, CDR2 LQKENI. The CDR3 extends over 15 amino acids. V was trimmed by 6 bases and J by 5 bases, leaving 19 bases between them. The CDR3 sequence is CASSPPGYGVETQYF. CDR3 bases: TGTGCCAGCTCCCCCCCAGGGTACGGTGTGGAGACCCAGTACTTC.

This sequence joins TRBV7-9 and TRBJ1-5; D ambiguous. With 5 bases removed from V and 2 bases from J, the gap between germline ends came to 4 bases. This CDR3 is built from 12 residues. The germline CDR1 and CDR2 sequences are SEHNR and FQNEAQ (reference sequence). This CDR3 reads CASSRGNQPQHF. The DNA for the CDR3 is TGTGCCAGCAGCCGAGGCAATCAGCCCCAGCATTTT.

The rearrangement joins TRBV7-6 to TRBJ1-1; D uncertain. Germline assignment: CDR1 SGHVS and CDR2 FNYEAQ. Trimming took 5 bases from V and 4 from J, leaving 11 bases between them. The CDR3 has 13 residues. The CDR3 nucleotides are TGTGCCAGCAGCCGAACAGAGAGCACTGAAGCTTTCTTT. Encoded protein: CASSRTESTEAFF.

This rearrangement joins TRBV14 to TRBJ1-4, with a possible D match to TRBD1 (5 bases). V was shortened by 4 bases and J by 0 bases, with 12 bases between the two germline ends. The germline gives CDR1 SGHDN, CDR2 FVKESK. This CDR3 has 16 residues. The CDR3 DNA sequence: TGTGCCAGCAGCCGTAGCGGGGGGGCAACTAATGAAAAACTGTTTTTT. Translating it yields CASSRSGGATNEKLFF.

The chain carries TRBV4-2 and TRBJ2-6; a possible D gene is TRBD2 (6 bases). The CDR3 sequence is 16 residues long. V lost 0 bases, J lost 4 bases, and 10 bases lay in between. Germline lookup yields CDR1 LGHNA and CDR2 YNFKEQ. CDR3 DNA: TGTGCCAGCAGCCAAGACCCAGGGAGGGGGGCCAACGTCCTGACTTTC. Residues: CASSQDPGRGANVLTF.

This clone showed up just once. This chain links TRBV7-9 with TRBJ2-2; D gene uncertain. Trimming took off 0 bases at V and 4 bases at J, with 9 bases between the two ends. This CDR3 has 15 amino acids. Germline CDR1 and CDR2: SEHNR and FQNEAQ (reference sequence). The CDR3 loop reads CASSLARLSTGELFF. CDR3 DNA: TGTGCCAGCAGCTTAGCGCGACTTAGCACCGGGGAGCTGTTTTTT.

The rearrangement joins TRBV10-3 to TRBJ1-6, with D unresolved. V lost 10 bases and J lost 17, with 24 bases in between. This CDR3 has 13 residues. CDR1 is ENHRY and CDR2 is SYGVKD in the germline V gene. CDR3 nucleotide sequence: TGTGCCACACAAAAGACCCTAGACGCCGGGATCCACTTT. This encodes CATQKTLDAGIHF.

This CDR3 reads CASSQGWFIGGRNAYEQYF. CDR3 nucleotide sequence: TGTGCCAGCAGCCAAGGTTGGTTTATCGGCGGGAGGAACGCCTACGAGCAGTACTTC. The chain joins TRBV14 to TRBJ2-7, with 8 bases matching TRBD2. Germline assignment: CDR1 SGHDN and CDR2 FVKESK. V gave up 1 base and J gave up 2 bases; unmatched junction bases: 16. The CDR3 contains 19 residues.